This T cell receptor beta chain was identified in a study of pediatric ulcerative colitis. The study's findings and limits: A couple of rectal clonotypes were found only in ulcerative colitis patients, all of them. A couple of patients had blood samples with substantially reduced template counts.

Sequencing was at survey level. Sequencing depth was up to 500,000 reads per sample. Using immunoSEQ multiplex PCR, the repertoire was profiled, and TCRdb retains in-frame clones only, with some absent. Here the sample spans approximately 9,300 clones, 80% to 90% being singletons. For this clone: No antigen is known for it.

Germline trimming cut 5 bases from V and 5 bases from J; bases unmatched to any gene: 7. This CDR3 contains 14 residues. CDR1 and CDR2 (germline): SGHTA, FQGTGA. This clonotype was obtained from a girl aged 5-17 years with moderate ulcerative colitis. Sequences were obtained from blood. V gene TRBV7-3 combines with J gene TRBJ2-5, with 8 bases lining up with TRBD1. CDR3 in DNA: TGTGCCAGCAGCCCCCAGGGGGCGGGGGAGACCCAGTACTTC. This translates into CASSPQGAGETQYF.